A single sample is the source of the 29 T cell receptor beta chains below, sequenced in a study of shared clonotypes between healthy human individuals. Terminally differentiated effector memory CD45RA+ cells were excluded from the naive CD8 cells, which were CD45RO-negative and positively selected for CCR7. Method: immunoSEQ multiplex PCR; TCRdb's copy keeps in-frame clones and lacks some. The repertoire holds about 2.2 million clones, with roughly 93% as singletons. What was sequenced was naive CD8+ T cells from PBMCs. These receptors came from a young man in good health. Some clones in this sample may be carry-over from other donors' samples.

The chain combines TRBV29-1 with TRBJ2-7, with D perhaps TRBD2 (6 bases). Looked up from germline, CDR1 is SQVTM and CDR2 is ANQGSEA. The CDR3 is 13 residues long. V dropped 5 bases and J dropped 4 bases, with 15 bases sitting between them. The CDR3 reads CSVYGGTGYEQYF. The CDR3 DNA reads as TGCAGCGTTTACGGGGGAACGGGGTACGAGCAGTACTTC.

In the case of this clone: This specimen includes other DNA sequences encoding the same CDR3. The genes are TRBV27 and TRBJ1-1; perhaps TRBD1 as D (5 bases). Trimming took 4 bases from V and 0 from J, leaving 9 bases between them. The V gene's germline CDR1 is MNHEY and CDR2 SMNVEV (reference sequence). This CDR3 comprises 14 residues. The CDR3 spells CASSWGTLNTEAFF. CDR3 in DNA: TGTGCCAGCAGTTGGGGGACCTTGAACACTGAAGCTTTCTTT.

This rearrangement joins TRBV9 to TRBJ2-1; TRBD1 matches at 9 bases. Unmatched junction bases numbered 7, after V lost 4 bases and J lost 5 bases. CDR3 length equals 15 residues. Germline-derived CDR1 and CDR2 are SGDLS and YYNGEE. CDR3 nucleotides: TGTGCCAGCAGCCCACGGACAGGGGCGGACAATGAGCAGTTCTTC. As protein: CASSPRTGADNEQFF. Together with reference TRBV9 and TRBJ2-1, the CDR3 gives the full variable domain: DSGVTQTPKHLITATGQRVTLRCSPRSGDLSVYWYQQSLDQGLQFLIQYYNGEERAKGNILERFSAQQFPDLHSELNLSSLELGDSALYFCASSPRTGADNEQFFGPGTRLTVL.

The chain couples TRBV4-2 to TRBJ2-7; D possibly corresponds to TRBD1 (6 bases). Trimming shortened V by 1 base and J by 2 bases, and 9 bases separated the two germline ends. The CDR3 spans 14 residues. The germline V gene encodes CDR1 LGHNA and CDR2 YNFKEQ. For the CDR3, the DNA is TGTGCCAGCAGCCAAGCAGGGGCGACCTACGAGCAGTACTTC. Its translation is CASSQAGATYEQYF.

The rearrangement joins TRBV9 to TRBJ2-1; 10 bases line up with TRBD2. Germline CDR1 is SGDLS and CDR2 is YYNGEE. This CDR3 contains 18 residues. J gave up 9 bases and V 3 bases, and 18 bases lay outside the gene matches. The CDR3 DNA reads as TGTGCCAGCAGCGGTAATATTCTAGGGGGGACTAGCGTCCGTGAGCAGTTCTTC. Translated: CASSGNILGGTSVREQFF.

In DNA form, the CDR3 reads TGTGCCAGCAGCTTGGCCGGTGGCCTTAGAGGGCCCCAGCATTTT. This codes for CASSLAGGLRGPQHF. The rearrangement uses TRBV5-6 and TRBJ1-5; D unresolved. Germline V gene sequence: CDR1 SGHDT, CDR2 YYEEEE. The V gene lost 0 bases and the J gene lost 9 bases, with 16 bases spanning the gap. The CDR3 is 15 residues long.

The rearrangement uses TRBV20-1 and TRBJ2-7; D gene unclear. Germline CDR1 reads DFQATT; CDR2 reads SNEGSKA (reference sequence). The length of the CDR3 is 10 residues. V was pared by 4 bases and J by 3 bases, with 4 bases between. Here the CDR3 DNA reads TGCAGTGCTACTGACTACGAGCAGTACTTC. This translates into CSATDYEQYF.

The count of this clone is one. The chain joins TRBV6-5 to TRBJ2-5; 8 bases are a match to TRBD1. The CDR3 is made up of 15 amino acids. The germline V gene has CDR1 MNHEY and CDR2 SVGAGI. Unmatched junction bases numbered 7, after V lost 5 bases and J lost 2 bases. In DNA form, the CDR3 reads TGTGCCAGCAGTGCATTCCACAGGGGGCAAGAGACCCAGTACTTC. This translates into CASSAFHRGQETQYF.

This rearrangement joins TRBV27 to TRBJ2-7; D may be TRBD2 (6 bases). The CDR3 length is 13 residues. CDR1 is MNHEY, CDR2 SMNVEV, per germline (reference sequence). Trimming removed 6 bases from V and 4 bases from J, with 13 bases in between. This chain's CDR3 is CASSVKLAYEQYF. The CDR3 DNA sequence: TGTGCCAGCAGCGTCAAACTAGCATACGAGCAGTACTTC.

J is TRBJ2-7 and V is TRBV6-6; D is unresolved. This CDR3 region has 15 residues. Between the trimmed V and J ends, which lost 5 bases and 0 bases, there was a span of 14 bases. Looked up from germline, CDR1 is MNHNY and CDR2 is SVGAGI (reference sequence). As DNA, the CDR3 is TGTGCCAGCAGTAAGTTAAAAAGAAGCTCCTACGAGCAGTACTTC. It codes for CASSKLKRSSYEQYF.

In DNA, the CDR3 is TGCGCCAGCTCGTACAGGGGAGGAAACACTGAAGCTTTCTTT. Translated, it gives CASSYRGGNTEAFF. The chain recombines TRBV5-1 with TRBJ1-1; TRBD1 matches 7 bases. Germline loops: CDR1 SGHRS, CDR2 YFSETQ. The CDR3 consists of 14 residues. V lost 7 bases and J lost 2; bases outside the gene matches: 8.

The chain carries TRBV6-1 and TRBJ2-2; 8 bases align to TRBD2. The CDR3 extends over 15 amino acids. Losses at the gene ends were 8 bases for V and 6 bases for J; bases not matched to a gene: 11. Germline assignment: CDR1 MNHNS and CDR2 SASEGT. The CDR3 DNA reads as TGTGCCAGCGGGGGGGGACTAGTTATCCCCGGGGAGCTGTTTTTT. This codes for CASGGGLVIPGELFF.

The genes are TRBV6-1 and TRBJ2-7, with 10 bases aligning to TRBD1. In germline, CDR1 is MNHNS, CDR2 SASEGT. The CDR3 is 17 amino acids. V was clipped by 4 bases and J by 6 bases; unmatched bases: 15. CDR3 in DNA: TGTGCCAGCAGTGGGGACAGGGGAGAGATAACGTTTTTCGAGCAGTACTTC. The encoded protein is CASSGDRGEITFFEQYF.

This CDR3 reads CASSPRTSMGLTDTQYF. The DNA for the CDR3 is TGTGCCAGCAGCCCACGGACTAGCATGGGGCTCACAGATACGCAGTATTTT. This rearrangement joins TRBV7-9 to TRBJ2-3; 8 bases are a match to TRBD2. The CDR3 is 17 residues long. Germline V lookup: CDR1 SEHNR, CDR2 FQNEAQ (reference sequence). Trimming removed 5 bases from V and 2 bases from J; junction bases left unmatched: 12.

A few counts support this clone. V usage is TRBV28 and J usage is TRBJ1-5; 8 bases agree with TRBD1. The germline gives CDR1 MDHEN, CDR2 SYDVKM. This CDR3 has 14 residues. With V trimmed by 11 bases and J by 2 bases, 8 bases remained unmatched. The CDR3 nucleotides read TGTGCCGGATCAGGGGGCGTAGGCAATCAGCCCCAGCATTTT. Protein product: CAGSGGVGNQPQHF.

The rearrangement links TRBV9 to TRBJ1-1; 7 positions agree with TRBD1. The germline V gene has CDR1 SGDLS and CDR2 YYNGEE. Germline trimming cut 2 bases from V and 7 bases from J; bases unmatched to any gene: 2. CDR3 size: 12 residues. DNA of the CDR3: TGTGCCAGCAGCGTCGGGACAGATGAAGCTTTCTTT. Translating it yields CASSVGTDEAFF.

The chain links TRBV29-1 to TRBJ1-2, with TRBD1 matching over 7 bases. Unmatched junction bases numbered 6, after V lost 6 bases and J lost 5 bases. This CDR3 is 12 amino acids long. Germline V CDR1 and CDR2: SQVTM, ANQGSEA. The CDR3, as DNA: TGCAGCGTCGTGACAGGGTGGTATGGCTACACCTTC. Translated: CSVVTGWYGYTF. Based on the CDR3 plus reference TRBV29-1 and TRBJ1-2, the full variable domain is SAVISQKPSRDICQRGTSLTIQCQVDSQVTMMFWYRQQPGQSLTLIATANQGSEATYESGFVIDKFPISRPNLTFSTLTVSNMSPEDSSIYLCSVVTGWYGYTFGSGTRLTVV.

This rearrangement joins TRBV4-1 to TRBJ2-2, with a tentative D call TRBD2 (5 bases). In germline, CDR1 is MGHRA, CDR2 YSYEKL. The V and J ends lost 1 base and 7 bases respectively, with 13 bases between them. There are 15 residues in the CDR3. The CDR3 region has the DNA TGCGCCAGCAGCCAAGCGGAATGGACTCGCGGGGAGCTGTTTTTT. As protein: CASSQAEWTRGELFF.

This clone was observed a handful of times. The genes are TRBV23-1 and TRBJ1-1; possible D gene TRBD1, 6 bases. TRBV23-1 is known as an ORF, though its function is uncertain. V lost 6 bases and J lost 6, with 17 bases in between. CDR3 size: 14 residues. The CDR3 nucleotides read TGCGCCAGCAGGAAAACAGGGAATTCATCTGAAGCTTTCTTT. It is translated as CASRKTGNSSEAFF.

As for this clone: A single base separates this from a much larger clone, so it may be a read error. This chain links TRBV11-3 with TRBJ2-7; no reliable D call. Trimming removed 5 bases at V and 1 base at J, with 3 bases between. Germline V lookup: CDR1 SGHNT, CDR2 YENEEA. CDR3 length: 11 amino acids. CDR3 coding DNA: TGTGCCAGCAGCCCTTCCTACGAGCAGTACTTC. Its translation: CASSPSYEQYF.

CDR3 sequence (DNA): TGTGCCAGCAGTCTAACGGTGGGAGGAGGCAATCAGCCCCAGCATTTT. This encodes CASSLTVGGGNQPQHF. The chain couples TRBV7-6 to TRBJ1-5; D is undetermined. Trimming removed 6 bases from V and 2 bases from J, with 17 bases in between. Per germline, CDR1 SGHVS and CDR2 FNYEAQ. The CDR3 loop spans 16 amino acids.

The genes are TRBV9 and TRBJ1-2; no definite D call. CDR3 length: 14 amino acids. Germline V gene lookup returns CDR1 SGDLS and CDR2 YYNGEE. V lost 3 bases and J lost 0, with 9 bases in between. CDR3: CASSASQPNYGYTF. The CDR3 bases are TGTGCCAGCAGCGCATCTCAACCTAACTATGGCTACACCTTC.

This rearrangement joins TRBV7-2 to TRBJ1-4, with a tentative D call TRBD1 (5 bases). V gave up 4 bases and J gave up 8 bases, with 17 bases separating them. The CDR3 covers 15 residues. Germline CDR1 SGHTA, CDR2 FQGNSA. The chain's CDR3 is CASSYEGRVGEKLFF. DNA for the CDR3: TGTGCCAGCAGCTATGAGGGCAGGGTAGGAGAAAAACTGTTTTTT.

The V and J genes are TRBV15 and TRBJ1-5; D is perhaps TRBD1 (5 bases). From germline, CDR1 is LNHNV and CDR2 YYDKDF (reference sequence). This CDR3 is 15 amino acids long. Trimming pared 0 bases from V and 6 bases from J, leaving 12 bases between. The CDR3 loop is CATSRDQGDAQPQHF. Written as DNA, the CDR3 is TGTGCCACCAGCAGAGACCAGGGAGACGCTCAGCCCCAGCATTTT.

The chain recombines TRBV4-2 with TRBJ1-2, with D possibly TRBD1 on 5 matching bases. CDR1 is LGHNA and CDR2 is YNFKEQ in the germline V gene. With 2 bases removed from V and 4 bases from J, the gap between germline ends came to 8 bases. CDR3 length: 13 residues. CDR3 loop: CASSQPRAYGYTF. In DNA form, the CDR3 reads TGTGCCAGCAGCCAACCCAGGGCCTATGGCTACACCTTC.

The DNA of the CDR3 is TGTGCCAGAGTGGCGACAGGACTTGGAAACACCATATATTTT. Residues: CARVATGLGNTIYF. V gene TRBV5-3 combines with J gene TRBJ1-3, with a possible D match to TRBD1 (6 bases). TRBV5-3 is classed as an ORF, of uncertain function. Trimming shortened V by 7 bases and J by 3 bases, and 14 bases separated the two germline ends. The length of the CDR3 is 14 residues.

V usage is TRBV6-5 and J usage is TRBJ2-1; D is unclear. Germline V gene data show CDR1 as MNHEY and CDR2 as SVGAGI. The CDR3 runs 15 residues. V was pared by 2 bases and J by 5 bases, with 13 bases between. The CDR3 nucleotides read TGTGCCAGCAGTTACGGCGGCCCTTGGGACAATGAGCAGTTCTTC. Translation: CASSYGGPWDNEQFF.

CDR3: CASSPRGTSGSTSTDTQYF. The CDR3, as DNA: TGTGCCAGCAGCCCAAGGGGAACTAGCGGGAGCACTAGCACAGATACGCAGTATTTT. The chain joins TRBV9 to TRBJ2-3; 11 bases match TRBD2. The CDR3 runs to 19 residues. Unmatched junction bases numbered 13, after V lost 4 bases and J lost 0 bases. Germline V gives CDR1 SGDLS, CDR2 YYNGEE. Using reference TRBV9 and TRBJ2-3 for the parts outside the CDR3, the full variable domain is DSGVTQTPKHLITATGQRVTLRCSPRSGDLSVYWYQQSLDQGLQFLIQYYNGEERAKGNILERFSAQQFPDLHSELNLSSLELGDSALYFCASSPRGTSGSTSTDTQYFGPGTRLTVL.

As concerns this clone: Other DNA sequences within the sample encode an identical CDR3. The chain is built from TRBV9 and TRBJ2-1, with unresolved D. The CDR3 extends over 14 amino acids. V was trimmed by 0 bases and J by 4 bases, leaving 8 bases between them. Germline V gene data show CDR1 as SGDLS and CDR2 as YYNGEE. CDR3 amino acids: CASSVGGGYNEQFF. The CDR3 DNA follows: TGTGCCAGCAGCGTAGGTGGCGGATACAATGAGCAGTTCTTC.